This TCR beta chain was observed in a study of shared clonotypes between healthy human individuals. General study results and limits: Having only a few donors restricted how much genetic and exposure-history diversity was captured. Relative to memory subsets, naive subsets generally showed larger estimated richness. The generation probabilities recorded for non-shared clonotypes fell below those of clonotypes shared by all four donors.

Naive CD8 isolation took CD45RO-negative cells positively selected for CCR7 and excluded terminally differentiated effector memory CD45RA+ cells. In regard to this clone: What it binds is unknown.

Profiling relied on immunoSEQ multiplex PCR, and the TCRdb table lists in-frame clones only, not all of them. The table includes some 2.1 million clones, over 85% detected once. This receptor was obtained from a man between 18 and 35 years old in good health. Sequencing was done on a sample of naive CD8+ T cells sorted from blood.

CDR3 residues: CSIPDTTSWGYTF. The CDR3 nucleotides read TGCAGCATTCCGGACACAACCTCGTGGGGCTACACCTTC. The chain combines TRBV29-1 with TRBJ1-2, with D maybe TRBD1 (5 bases). From germline, CDR1 is SQVTM and CDR2 ANQGSEA. This CDR3 comprises 13 residues. The V end lost 8 bases, the J end lost 8 bases, and 21 bases lay between the germline ends.